Sequencing of this T cell receptor (beta chain) was carried out in a study of technical replicates of blood from several donors. Using immunoSEQ multiplex PCR, the repertoire was profiled, and TCRdb retains in-frame clones only, with some absent. The sample lists 90,000 to 100,000 clones, nearly 97% occurring once. Trimming pared 3 bases from V and 9 bases from J, leaving 21 bases between. The CDR3 is 16 residues long. Germline CDR1 and CDR2: MNHNS and SASEGT. This clone was seen just once. The specimen was T cells isolated from PBMCs. The sequence came from a human donor in good health. The chain has TRBV6-1 and TRBJ1-5; the D is unclear. In DNA, the CDR3 is TGTGCCAGCAGTGAGGCGACCGGGATCTTAAATTCGCCCCAGCATTTT. It codes for CASSEATGILNSPQHF.